These 5 T cell receptor beta chains originate from one sample sequenced in a study of shared clonotypes between healthy human individuals. Only in-frame clones appear in the TCRdb table, and some are missing; sequencing was by immunoSEQ multiplex PCR. The table shows about 1 million clones, with 65% to 80% occurring only once. The specimen sequenced was memory CD4+ T cells sorted from blood. The subset was: CD45RA-negative fraction. The receptors originated from a man between 18 and 35 years old in good health.

The J gene is TRBJ1-2, the V gene TRBV1. TRBV1 is termed a pseudogene. The CDR3 has 11 residues. CDR3 loop: CTRRKTYGYTF. The CDR3 DNA follows: TGCACCAGGCGAAAGACCTATGGCTACACCTTC.

The rearrangement joins TRBV7-2 to TRBJ2-1; no clear D. The CDR3 is 14 amino acids. Per the germline V gene, CDR1 is SGHTA and CDR2 is FQGNSA. Trimming removed 7 bases at V and 6 bases at J, with 16 bases between. CDR3 amino acids: CASTPATAVNEQFF. Here the CDR3 DNA reads TGTGCCAGCACCCCGGCTACGGCAGTCAATGAGCAGTTCTTC.

The chain combines TRBV29-1 with TRBJ1-5; 10 nucleotides agree with TRBD1. Losses at the gene ends were 4 bases for V and 3 bases for J; bases not matched to a gene: 9. CDR3 length: 16 residues. CDR1 SQVTM and CDR2 ANQGSEA come from the germline V gene. The CDR3 nucleotides read TGCAGCGTTGTATGGGCGGGACAGGGGATCAATCAGCCCCAGCATTTT. Encoded protein: CSVVWAGQGINQPQHF.

The chain is built from TRBV14 and TRBJ2-3, with 8 nucleotides matching TRBD1. J gave up 5 bases and V 2 bases, and 6 bases lay outside the gene matches. CDR3 size: 15 residues. Germline CDR1 and CDR2: SGHDN and FVKESK. In DNA, the CDR3 is TGTGCCAGCAGCCAACCGCAGGGGGCAGGAGATACGCAGTATTTT. Encoded protein: CASSQPQGAGDTQYF.

This chain connects TRBV5-6 to TRBJ2-5; possible D gene TRBD1, 6 bases. The CDR3 loop spans 15 amino acids. Germline-derived CDR1 and CDR2 are SGHDT and YYEEEE. V was shortened by 3 bases and J by 1 base, with 13 bases between the two germline ends. CDR3 protein: CASSSAGARQETQYF. The CDR3 DNA reads TGTGCCAGCAGCTCTGCAGGGGCGCGCCAAGAGACCCAGTACTTC.